The present TCR beta chain was sequenced within a study of blood T cell repertoires in COVID-19. In the study overall: Researchers got acute and convalescent COVID-19 samples from the United States, Italy and Spain. From T cells, B-cell-depleted T cells, or PBMCs came the material, which was cDNA or gDNA.

From germline, CDR1 is LNHNV and CDR2 YYDKDF (reference sequence). V lost 5 bases and J lost 1, with 12 bases in between. The CDR3 sequence is 14 residues long. As handled by the study authors: Estimation of nucleated cell counts was performed using reference gene primer amplification. TCRdb keeps only in-frame clones here, not all; method: immunoSEQ multiplex PCR. That table furnishes V, J and clone size, whereas the DNA furnished D and trimming. The sample lists some 66,000 clones, roughly 90% occurring once. This clone showed up just once. V gene TRBV15 combines with J gene TRBJ2-7; D possibly corresponds to TRBD2 (6 bases). The source of this sequence is a woman aged 55-70 years with acute or convalescent COVID-19. Source material: peripheral blood. The CDR3 sequence is CATSLGLASYEQYV. For the CDR3, the DNA is TGTGCCACCAGCCTTGGGCTAGCGTCCTACGAGCAGTACGTC.